The next 11 T cell receptor beta chains were all read from a single sample in a study of blood T cell repertoires in COVID-19. Assay: immunoSEQ multiplex PCR; the TCRdb copy retains only in-frame clones and omits some. This repertoire shows about 230,000 clones, around 83% found once; its top ten account for just under 1%. The sample consisted of peripheral blood. Receptors originate from a man in his forties or fifties with acute or convalescent COVID-19.

The J gene is TRBJ1-2, the V gene TRBV10-2; 7 bases match TRBD1. CDR1 is WSHSY and CDR2 is SAAADI in the germline V gene. The CDR3 spans 12 residues. Trimming at V came to 6 bases and at J to 3 bases, leaving 1 base not matched to a gene. In DNA form, the CDR3 reads TGCGCCAGCAGCGGGACAGACTATGGCTACACCTTC. Amino acids: CASSGTDYGYTF.

The chain combines TRBV28 with TRBJ1-2, with D unclear. The CDR3 loop spans 12 amino acids. Between the trimmed V and J ends, which lost 11 bases and 8 bases, there was a span of 18 bases. Germline V CDR1 and CDR2: MDHEN, SYDVKM. CDR3 residues: CAGRQNYGGYTF. DNA of the CDR3: TGTGCCGGGAGACAAAACTACGGAGGCTACACCTTC.

The chain joins TRBV5-6 to TRBJ2-5, with 7 bases lining up with TRBD1. J was trimmed by 2 bases and V by 0 bases; bases with no gene match: 7. From germline, CDR1 is SGHDT and CDR2 YYEEEE. The CDR3 is 16 amino acids. CDR3 nucleotides: TGTGCCAGCAGCTTGGACCCCGGGACAGATCAAGAGACCCAGTACTTC. Protein sequence: CASSLDPGTDQETQYF.

The rearrangement joins TRBV19 to TRBJ1-4; possibly TRBD1 for D (5 bases). The CDR3 runs to 14 residues. Trimming removed 3 bases at V and 6 bases at J, with 11 bases between. Germline lookup yields CDR1 LNHDA and CDR2 SQIVND (reference sequence). CDR3 in DNA: TGTGCCAGTAGTATGCGGGGGATGGATGAAAAACTGTTTTTT. This sequence encodes CASSMRGMDEKLFF. Variable domain in full (rest from reference TRBV19 and TRBJ1-4): DGGITQSPKYLFRKEGQNVTLSCEQNLNHDAMYWYRQDPGQGLRLIYYSQIVNDFQKGDIAEGYSVSREKKESFPLTVTSAQKNPTAFYLCASSMRGMDEKLFFGSGTQLSVL.

The CDR3 DNA is TGCGCCAGCAGCCAAGCGTTTACAGGGCTATTCTATGGCTACACCTTC. It codes for CASSQAFTGLFYGYTF. The chain joins TRBV4-1 to TRBJ1-2, with D perhaps TRBD1 (6 bases). The CDR3 sequence is 16 residues long. Trimming stripped 1 base from V and 4 bases from J, with 16 bases between. Germline V gene sequence: CDR1 MGHRA, CDR2 YSYEKL.

This chain connects TRBV5-1 to TRBJ2-1; 12 bases fit TRBD1. CDR1 SGHRS and CDR2 YFSETQ come from the germline V gene. Trimming removed 2 bases from V and 9 bases from J; junction bases left unmatched: 12. This CDR3 comprises 17 residues. The DNA of the CDR3 is TGCGCCAGCAGCTTAGGTGGTTCGGGACAGGGGGCTGGTGAGCAGTTCTTC. It is translated as CASSLGGSGQGAGEQFF.

This chain connects TRBV28 to TRBJ1-2; D uncertain. CDR3 length: 13 amino acids. Germline V gives CDR1 MDHEN, CDR2 SYDVKM. V lost 7 bases, J lost 4 bases, and 13 bases lay in between. CDR3 protein: CASKDRGPYGYTF. CDR3 DNA sequence: TGTGCCAGCAAGGATAGAGGGCCCTATGGCTACACCTTC.

This chain joins TRBV24-1 and TRBJ2-7, with 9 positions matching TRBD1. Trimming took 3 bases from V and 5 from J; bases not matched to a gene: 1. The germline CDR1 and CDR2 sequences are KGHDR and SFDVKD. The CDR3 has 13 residues. CDR3 sequence reads: CATSDGDRDEQYF. For the CDR3, the DNA is TGTGCCACCAGTGATGGGGACAGGGACGAGCAGTACTTC.

This rearrangement joins TRBV7-9 to TRBJ2-5; the match to TRBD2 covers 9 bases. The V segment lost 0 bases and the J segment 4 bases; nucleotides outside the gene matches: 6. This CDR3 spans 16 amino acids. Germline values: CDR1 SEHNR, CDR2 FQNEAQ (reference sequence). CDR3 in amino acids: CASSLAEPAGGETQYF. As DNA, the CDR3 is TGTGCCAGCAGCTTAGCGGAACCAGCGGGGGGAGAGACCCAGTACTTC. Drawing the rest from reference TRBV7-9 and TRBJ2-5, the complete variable domain is DTGVSQNPRHKITKRGQNVTFRCDPISEHNRLYWYRQTLGQGPEFLTYFQNEAQLEKSRLLSDRFSAERPKGSFSTLEIQRTEQGDSAMYLCASSLAEPAGGETQYFGPGTRLLVL.

This chain links TRBV19 with TRBJ1-4; unclear D gene. Germline V lookup: CDR1 LNHDA, CDR2 SQIVND (reference sequence). Trimming shortened V by 1 base and J by 0 bases, and 6 bases separated the two germline ends. The CDR3 spans 15 residues. The CDR3 DNA follows: TGTGCCAGTAGTATAGCCGGTGCAACTAATGAAAAACTGTTTTTT. This codes for CASSIAGATNEKLFF.

The table lists this clone with a count of one. The chain employs TRBV5-8 and TRBJ1-6; TRBD1 might be the D (5 bases). Germline-derived CDR1 and CDR2 are SGHTS and YDEGEE. The CDR3 length is 14 residues. V lost 6 bases to trimming and J lost 7 bases, with 14 bases between them. As DNA, the CDR3 is TGTGCCAGCACCTACGGGGGGGAAAATTCACCCCTCCACTTT. Protein product: CASTYGGENSPLHF.